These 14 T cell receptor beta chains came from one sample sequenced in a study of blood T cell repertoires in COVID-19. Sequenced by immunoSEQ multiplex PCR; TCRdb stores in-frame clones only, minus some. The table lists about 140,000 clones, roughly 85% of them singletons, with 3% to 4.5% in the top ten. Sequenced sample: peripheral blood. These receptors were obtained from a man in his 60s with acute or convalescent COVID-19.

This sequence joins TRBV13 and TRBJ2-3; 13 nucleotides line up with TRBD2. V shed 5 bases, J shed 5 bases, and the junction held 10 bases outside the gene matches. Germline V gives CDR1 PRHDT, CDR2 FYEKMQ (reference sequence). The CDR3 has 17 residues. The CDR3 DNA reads TGTGCCAGCAGCACCCCCGGACTAGCGGGGGTGGAAGATACGCAGTATTTT. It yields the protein CASSTPGLAGVEDTQYF.

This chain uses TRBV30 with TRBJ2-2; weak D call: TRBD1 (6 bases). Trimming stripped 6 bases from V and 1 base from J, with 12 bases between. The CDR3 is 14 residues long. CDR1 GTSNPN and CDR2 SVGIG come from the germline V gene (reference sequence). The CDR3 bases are TGTGCCTGTCCGCCGGGACAGAACACCGGGGAGCTGTTTTTT. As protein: CACPPGQNTGELFF.

This CDR3 reads CASSVGGESYEQYF. The CDR3 region has the DNA TGTGCCAGCAGCGTGGGGGGGGAATCCTACGAGCAGTACTTC. The chain recombines TRBV9 with TRBJ2-7, with 7 nucleotides matching TRBD2. Germline values: CDR1 SGDLS, CDR2 YYNGEE. The length of the CDR3 is 14 residues. The ends lost 2 bases at V and 1 base at J; junction bases unmatched: 3.

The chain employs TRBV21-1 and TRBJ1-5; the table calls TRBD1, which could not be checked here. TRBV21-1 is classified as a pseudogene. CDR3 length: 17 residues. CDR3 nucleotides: TGTGCCAGCAGCAAAGCAAGTAGACAGCTCGGGCATCAGCCCCAGCATTTT. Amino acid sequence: CASSKASRQLGHQPQHF.

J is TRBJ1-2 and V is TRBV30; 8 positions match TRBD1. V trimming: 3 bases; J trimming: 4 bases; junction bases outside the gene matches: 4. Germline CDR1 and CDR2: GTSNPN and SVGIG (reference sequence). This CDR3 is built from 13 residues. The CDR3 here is CAWRDDRGYGYTF. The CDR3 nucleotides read TGTGCCTGGAGAGATGACAGGGGCTATGGCTACACCTTC.

The CDR3 bases are TGTGCCAGCAGCCCAAGGACAGGGAGACTAACCCACTCCTACAATGAGCAGTTCTTC. Amino acids: CASSPRTGRLTHSYNEQFF. The chain uses TRBV7-9 and TRBJ2-1; 8 bases align to TRBD1. V was pared by 5 bases and J by 0 bases, with 15 bases of the junction left unmatched. The germline V gene has CDR1 SEHNR and CDR2 FQNEAQ (reference sequence). CDR3 length: 19 residues.

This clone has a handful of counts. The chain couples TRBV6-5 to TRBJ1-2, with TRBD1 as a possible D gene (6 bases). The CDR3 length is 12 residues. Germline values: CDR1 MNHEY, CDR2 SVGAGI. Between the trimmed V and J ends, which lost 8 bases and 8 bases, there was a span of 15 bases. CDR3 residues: CASFRGQGGYTF. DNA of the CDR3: TGTGCCAGCTTCAGGGGTCAAGGCGGCTACACCTTC.

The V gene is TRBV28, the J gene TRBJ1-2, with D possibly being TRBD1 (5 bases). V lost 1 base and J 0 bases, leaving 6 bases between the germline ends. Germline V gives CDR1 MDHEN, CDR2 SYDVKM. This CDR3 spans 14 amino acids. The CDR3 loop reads CASSLLQANYGYTF. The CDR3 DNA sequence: TGTGCCAGCAGTTTATTACAGGCTAACTATGGCTACACCTTC.

The CDR3 spells CSARQGAPAYF. CDR3 bases: TGCAGTGCCCGACAGGGGGCGCCGGCATACTTC. The chain combines TRBV20-1 with TRBJ2-7; 10 bases map to TRBD1. Trimming took 6 bases from V and 13 from J; bases not matched to a gene: 9. CDR3 length: 11 residues. Germline V gene lookup returns CDR1 DFQATT and CDR2 SNEGSKA (reference sequence).

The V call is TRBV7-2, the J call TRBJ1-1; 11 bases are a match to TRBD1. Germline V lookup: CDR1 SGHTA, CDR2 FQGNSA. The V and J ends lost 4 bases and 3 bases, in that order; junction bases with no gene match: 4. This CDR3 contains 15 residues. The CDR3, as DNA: TGTGCCAGCAGCTCAGGGGGACAGGGGGACACTGAAGCTTTCTTT. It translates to CASSSGGQGDTEAFF.

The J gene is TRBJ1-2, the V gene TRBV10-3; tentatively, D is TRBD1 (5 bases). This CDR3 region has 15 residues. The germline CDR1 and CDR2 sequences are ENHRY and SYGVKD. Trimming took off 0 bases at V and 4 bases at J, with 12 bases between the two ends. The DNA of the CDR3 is TGTGCCATCAGTGAGTCTGCGGGGGGGAGCTATGGCTACACCTTC. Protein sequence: CAISESAGGSYGYTF.

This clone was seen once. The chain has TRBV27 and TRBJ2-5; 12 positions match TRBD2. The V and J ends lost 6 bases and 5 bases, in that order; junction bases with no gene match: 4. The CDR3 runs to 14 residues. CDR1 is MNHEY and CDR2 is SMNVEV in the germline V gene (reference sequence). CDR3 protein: CASSLAGGWETQYF. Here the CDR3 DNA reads TGTGCCAGCAGCCTAGCGGGAGGGTGGGAGACCCAGTACTTC.

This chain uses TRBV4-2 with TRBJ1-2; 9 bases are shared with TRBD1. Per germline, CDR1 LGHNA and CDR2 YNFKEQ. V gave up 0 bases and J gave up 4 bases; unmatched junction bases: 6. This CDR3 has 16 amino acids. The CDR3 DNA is TGTGCCAGCAGCCAAGAACTACAGGGGGCGGTCTATGGCTACACCTTC. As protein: CASSQELQGAVYGYTF.

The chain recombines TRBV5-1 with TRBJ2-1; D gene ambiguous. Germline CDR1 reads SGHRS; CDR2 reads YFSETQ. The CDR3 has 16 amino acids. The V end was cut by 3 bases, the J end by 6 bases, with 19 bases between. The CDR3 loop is CASSSPGSKAGNEQFF. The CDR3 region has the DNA TGCGCCAGCAGCTCCCCAGGATCCAAGGCCGGCAATGAGCAGTTCTTC.